The source of this T cell receptor (beta chain) is a study of T cell repertoires in cytomegalovirus infection. TCRdb reprocessed the reads via MiXCR and lists one record per CDR3 protein. Of hundreds of thousands of distinct CDR3 sequences in the sample, about 42% are singletons; the top ten hold around two fifths. The germline CDR1 and CDR2 sequences are MNHEY and SVGEGT. The J segment lost 4 bases and the V segment lost 6 bases, leaving 3 bases of the junction unmatched. The CDR3 totals 13 residues. Study outcomes and limitations: CMV-specific TCR beta clonotypes restricted by HLA-C were the ones dominating the ex vivo response.

As for this clonotype: Its antigen is as yet unknown.

This receptor was taken from a human donor in good health (CMV status not recorded). Some clones in this sample may be carry-over from other donors' samples. The chain recombines TRBV6-2 or TRBV6-3 with TRBJ1-5; 7 bases match TRBD1. Sequenced material: cultured PBMCs, taken from culture after CMV antigen stimulation. The CDR3 bases are TGTGCCAGCAGGGGACAGAAAAATCAGCCCCAGCATTTT. Translating gives CASRGQKNQPQHF.